What follows are 8 T cell receptor beta chains derived from one specimen sequenced in a study of early T cells in non-severe SARS-CoV-2 infection. Each CDR3 protein gets one entry after TCRdb re-called the 5' RACE reads with MiXCR. This sample has roughly 57,000 distinct CDR3 sequences, with around 12% found just once. Sequencing was performed on whole blood, taken at baseline. Receptors were obtained from an adult who was a healthcare worker with PCR-confirmed SARS-CoV-2 infection or an uninfected control (not recorded which).

V usage is TRBV2 and J usage is TRBJ2-5; no clear D. The CDR3 sequence is 11 residues long. CDR1 is SNHLY, CDR2 FYNNEI, per germline. Trimming removed 6 bases at V and 4 bases at J, with 6 bases between. The CDR3 coding sequence is TGTGCCAGCAGCAAAGTAGAGACCCAGTACTTC. Translated: CASSKVETQYF. Variable domain in full (rest from reference TRBV2 and TRBJ2-5): EPEVTQTPSHQVTQMGQEVILRCVPISNHLYFYWYRQILGQKVEFLVSFYNNEISEKSEIFDDQFSVERPDGSNFTLKIRSTKLEDSAMYFCASSKVETQYFGPGTRLLVL.

CDR3 in amino acids: CASSSYSGTYNEQFF. The CDR3, as DNA: TGCGCCAGCAGCTCATATAGCGGAACCTACAATGAGCAGTTCTTC. The V gene is TRBV5-1, the J gene TRBJ2-1, with D maybe TRBD2 (6 bases). Germline values: CDR1 SGHRS, CDR2 YFSETQ. Trimming took off 3 bases at V and 2 bases at J, with 12 bases between the two ends. This CDR3 comprises 15 residues.

The J gene is TRBJ2-1, the V gene TRBV7-2; D ambiguous. The V end was cut by 7 bases, the J end by 6 bases, with 10 bases between. This CDR3 region has 12 residues. From germline, CDR1 is SGHTA and CDR2 FQGNSA. This CDR3 reads CASTLSGNEQFF. The CDR3 DNA follows: TGTGCCAGCACCCTATCGGGCAATGAGCAGTTCTTC.

This clonotype was counted between two and nine times. The chain joins TRBV7-6 to TRBJ1-1; 8 bases are a match to TRBD1. Trimming cost V 5 bases and J 2 bases; bases outside gene matches: 4. The CDR3 runs 14 residues. CDR1 and CDR2 (germline): SGHVS, FNYEAQ. Here the CDR3 DNA reads TGTGCCAGCAGCGCAGGACAGGGTAACACTGAAGCTTTCTTT. This translates into CASSAGQGNTEAFF.

This clonotype was picked up a small number of times. The chain combines TRBV5-1 with TRBJ2-7, with 9 bases matching TRBD1. CDR1 SGHRS and CDR2 YFSETQ come from the germline V gene. This CDR3 comprises 16 residues. V gave up 0 bases and J gave up 4 bases; unmatched junction bases: 8. CDR3 sequence reads: CASSLGGQGFRYEQYF. Here the CDR3 DNA reads TGCGCCAGCAGCTTGGGGGGACAGGGATTCAGATACGAGCAGTACTTC.

The sample holds a few counts of this clonotype. The V call is TRBV6-1, the J call TRBJ2-1; weak D call: TRBD1 (5 bases). The CDR3 is made up of 16 amino acids. Per the germline V gene, CDR1 is MNHNS and CDR2 is SASEGT. The ends were cut back, 7 bases at V and 0 bases at J, with 16 bases in the middle. Written as DNA, the CDR3 is TGTGCCAGCAAGACACAGGTGGTCAGCTCCTACAATGAGCAGTTCTTC. Residues: CASKTQVVSSYNEQFF.

The chain recombines TRBV7-8 with TRBJ2-7; D remains unclear. This CDR3 spans 12 amino acids. Germline CDR1 SGHVS, CDR2 FQNEAQ. V was cut by 3 bases and J by 6 bases, with 9 bases left in between. CDR3 region: CASSLSSFEQYF. The CDR3 DNA follows: TGTGCCAGCAGCTTGAGTAGCTTCGAGCAGTACTTC. Together with reference TRBV7-8 and TRBJ2-7, the CDR3 gives the full variable domain: GAGVSQSPRYKVAKRGQDVALRCDPISGHVSLFWYQQALGQGPEFLTYFQNEAQLDKSGLPSDRFFAERPEGSVSTLKIQRTQQEDSAVYLCASSLSSFEQYFGPGTRLTVT.

The chain couples TRBV6-5 to TRBJ1-1, with TRBD1 as a possible D gene (5 bases). The germline CDR1 and CDR2 sequences are MNHEY and SVGAGI. Trimming took off 6 bases at V and 10 bases at J, with 21 bases between the two ends. The CDR3 contains 14 residues. DNA for the CDR3: TGTGCCAGCAGACGTGATGGGACTAGAACGGCAGCTTTCTTT. Translation gives CASRRDGTRTAAFF.